This T cell receptor (beta chain) was recorded in a study of CD8+ T cells in alopecia areata. Notes on the study in general: Many expanded lesional clones remained in scalp and blood on tofacitinib. Higher clonality was seen in lesional scalp than in normal scalp, especially in alopecia totalis/universalis.

Sample treatment: oral pan-JAK inhibitor, 5-10 mg twice daily. In each case, RNA was isolated and then reverse transcribed into cDNA as the sequencing template. The repertoire was sequenced with immunoSEQ multiplex PCR; TCRdb's copy has only in-frame clones and lacks some. The sample includes about 190,000 clones, 55% to 70% of them seen just once. Details on this clone: Its specificity is unknown.

CDR3 length: 14 residues. Trimming at V came to 3 bases and at J to 5 bases, leaving 4 bases not matched to a gene. The germline V gene has CDR1 GTSNPN and CDR2 SVGIG (reference sequence). This receptor was obtained from a human donor with alopecia areata. The starting material was CD4+ T cells sorted from blood, obtained at week 4, from a patient treated with tofacitinib. The V gene is TRBV30, the J gene TRBJ1-1; 12 positions match TRBD1. The CDR3 sequence: CAWSGGQGATEAFF. The CDR3 coding sequence is TGTGCCTGGAGCGGGGGACAGGGGGCGACTGAAGCTTTCTTT.